This T cell receptor beta chain emerged from a study of blood T cell repertoires in COVID-19. Study in general: Nucleic acid was either cDNA or gDNA, and it came from T cells, B-cell-depleted T cells, or PBMCs.

Participant-reported clinical history was the basis for cohort assignment. Cohort 3 donors counted as recovered after two negative PCRs, clearance, or resolved symptoms. As processed by the authors: Scientists estimated how many nucleated cells there were by amplifying reference gene primers. The repertoire was sequenced with immunoSEQ multiplex PCR; TCRdb's copy has only in-frame clones and lacks some. Clonal size and the V and J genes are those of that table, whereas D and trimming came from the DNA. This sample has some 240,000 clones, with 80% to 85% found just once. The ends lost 2 bases at V and 8 bases at J; junction bases unmatched: 8. Germline loops: CDR1 MNHEY, CDR2 SMNVEV (reference sequence). There are 15 residues in the CDR3.

The gene calls are TRBV27 and TRBJ1-4; 7 bases match TRBD1. The material sequenced was PBMCs or T cells enriched from blood (not recorded which). The clonotype was recovered from a man aged 45-60 years who had recovered from COVID-19. The CDR3 spells CASSLGGQEWEKLFF. The CDR3 DNA reads as TGTGCCAGCAGTTTAGGAGGACAGGAATGGGAAAAACTGTTTTTT.